This T cell receptor (beta chain) was sequenced in a study of cytomegalovirus exposure and HLA in healthy donors. Study conclusions and caveats: The study labeled roughly 160 TCR beta chains cytomegalovirus-associated. Other equally common chains were less clonally expanded than HLA-associated TCR beta chains, a later analysis showed. In vitro checks showed that a few CMV-associated chains really do target CMV antigens.

The PCR was carried out with 60 Vbeta primers and 13 Jbeta primers. Profiled with immunoSEQ multiplex PCR; TCRdb holds only in-frame clones, not every one. The profile covers approximately 100,000 clones, with more than 65% appearing a single time and 3.5% to 4% taken by the ten largest. To note about this clone: Its antigen is currently unknown.

Unmatched junction bases numbered 8, after V lost 2 bases and J lost 5 bases. The CDR3 loop spans 15 amino acids. The germline gives CDR1 SQVTM, CDR2 ANQGSEA. The sequence derives from a woman aged 45-65 years in good health and CMV-seropositive. This chain links TRBV29-1 with TRBJ2-3; 9 positions match TRBD2. Source material: PBMCs. The CDR3 bases are TGCAGCGTTGAAACGGGCGGGGGGGCGAGAGATACGCAGTATTTT. Protein product: CSVETGGGARDTQYF.